This TCR beta chain was found in a study of blood T cell repertoires in COVID-19. Overall study context: Samples came from the United States, Italy and Spain, spanning acute and convalescent COVID-19. In each case, the material was cDNA or gDNA derived from T cells, B-cell-depleted T cells, or PBMCs.

Participants, 18 to 89 years old, spanned approximately 26 US areas. Cohort placement rested on clinical history that participants reported themselves. The germline V and J ends were trimmed by 4 bases and 5 bases, with 9 bases remaining between them. CDR3 length: 13 amino acids. Germline loops: CDR1 MNHEY, CDR2 SVGAGI. Clones were sequenced by immunoSEQ multiplex PCR, and TCRdb holds only the in-frame ones, with some missing. Of about 130,000 clones listed, 84% are singletons. Sequencing was performed on PBMCs or T cells enriched from blood (not recorded which). The rearrangement uses TRBV6-5 and TRBJ1-5, with D hard to call. This sequence originates from a man between 40 and 49 years old with acute COVID-19. The CDR3 DNA reads as TGTGCCAGCAGTTCAATCACAGATCAGCCCCAGCATTTT. This translates into CASSSITDQPQHF.